Described below is a single T cell receptor beta chain sequence and its context. With 4 bases removed from V and 7 bases from J, the gap between germline ends came to 13 bases. The CDR3 is 13 residues long. The germline V gene has CDR1 SQVTM and CDR2 ANQGSEA. The data stem from a study of follicular helper T cells after annual influenza vaccination. Time point indicated: 2015-2016 season, 7 days after influenza vaccination. Profiled with immunoSEQ multiplex PCR; TCRdb holds only in-frame clones, not every one. Seen here are 5,000 to 7,500 clones, roughly 76% observed once, and the top ten hold approximately 0.54%.

The receptor comes from an adult who received the influenza vaccine. Sequences were derived from CXCR5- memory CD4+ T cells sorted from blood, sampled 7 days after influenza vaccination. This sequence joins TRBV29-1 and TRBJ1-4; D call uncertain. CDR3 residues: CSVAWQLGEKLFF. The CDR3 DNA reads TGCAGCGTTGCTTGGCAGTTGGGTGAAAAACTGTTTTTT.